This TCR beta chain was captured in a study of T cell responses to AZD1222 COVID-19 vaccine. Findings of the study overall: Vaccine-associated CD4 TCRs spanned spike, dominant at 160-218 and 743-854.

Measured with immunoSEQ multiplex PCR; TCRdb has only the in-frame clones, and not every one. The repertoire holds under 85,000 clones, with about nine tenths as singletons. A remark on this clone: The target antigen is unknown.

V was pared by 7 bases and J by 3 bases, with 7 bases of the junction left unmatched. The CDR3 spans 14 residues. Germline CDR1 is MGHRA and CDR2 is YSYEKL. Second doses that came at about 4 or about 12 weeks were put together. The clonotype originates from an adult who received the AZD1222 COVID-19 vaccine. The sample here was peripheral blood, taken 28 days after the second AZD1222 dose. The V gene is TRBV4-1, the J gene TRBJ2-3; TRBD2 aligns across 7 bases. The CDR3 nucleotides read TGCGCCAGCACCCCAAGCGGGGTTACAGATACGCAGTATTTT. This translates into CASTPSGVTDTQYF.